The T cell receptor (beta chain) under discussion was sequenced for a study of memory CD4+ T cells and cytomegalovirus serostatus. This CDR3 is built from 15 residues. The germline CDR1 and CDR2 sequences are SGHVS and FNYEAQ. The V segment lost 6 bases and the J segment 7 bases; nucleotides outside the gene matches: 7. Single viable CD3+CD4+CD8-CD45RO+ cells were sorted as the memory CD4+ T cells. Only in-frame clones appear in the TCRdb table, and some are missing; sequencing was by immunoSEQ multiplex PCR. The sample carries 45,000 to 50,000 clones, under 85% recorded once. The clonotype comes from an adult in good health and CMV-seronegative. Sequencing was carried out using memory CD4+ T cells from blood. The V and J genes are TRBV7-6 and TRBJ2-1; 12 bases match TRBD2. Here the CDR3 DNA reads TGTGCCAGCAGTTTAACTAGCGGGGGGCCAAATGAGCAGTTCTTC. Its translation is CASSLTSGGPNEQFF.